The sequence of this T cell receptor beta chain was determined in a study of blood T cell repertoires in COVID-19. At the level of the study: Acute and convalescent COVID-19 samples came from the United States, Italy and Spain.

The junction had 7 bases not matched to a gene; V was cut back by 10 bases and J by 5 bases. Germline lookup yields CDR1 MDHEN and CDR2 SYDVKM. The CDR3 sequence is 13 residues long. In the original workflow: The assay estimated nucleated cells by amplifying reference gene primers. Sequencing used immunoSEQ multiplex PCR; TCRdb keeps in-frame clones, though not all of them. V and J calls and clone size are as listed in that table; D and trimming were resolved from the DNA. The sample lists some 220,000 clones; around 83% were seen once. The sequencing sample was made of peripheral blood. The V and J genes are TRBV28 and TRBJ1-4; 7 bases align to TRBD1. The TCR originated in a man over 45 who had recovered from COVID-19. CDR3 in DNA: TGTGCCACCCAGACAGGGATCAATGAAAAACTGTTTTTT. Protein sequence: CATQTGINEKLFF.